This entry is about one TCR beta chain. Antigen specificity is unknown. The sample belongs to a study of naive and memory T cell subsets. Two oligonucleotides, mixed equimolar, formed the beta constant-region primer covering TRBC1 and TRBC2. Ligated cDNA was amplified by four rounds of PCR with nested alpha and beta constant-region primers and SP2. TCRdb independently ran MiXCR on the UMI-ligation and nested PCR reads; one entry per CDR3 protein. Of around 160,000 distinct CDR3 sequences detected, roughly 22% appear once; the ten largest clones hold 0.11%. General study findings and limits: Possibly reflecting memory cells re-expressing CD45RA, a few larger clonotypes occurred in naive repertoires, especially CD8.

From the second PCR step, alpha and beta chains were amplified apart. Germline CDR1 and CDR2: SQVTM and ANQGSEA. Trimming removed 4 bases from V and 6 bases from J, with 18 bases in between. CDR3 size: 14 residues. The chain links TRBV29-1 to TRBJ1-2; D gene unclear. The TCR was taken from a human donor in good health. The source material was naive CD4+ T cells from blood. CDR3 loop: CSVVAGNAIDGYTF. In nucleotides, the CDR3 is TGCAGCGTTGTTGCCGGAAACGCAATCGATGGCTACACCTTC.